These T cell receptor beta chains were read from a single sample in a study of blood T cell repertoires in COVID-19. Produced via immunoSEQ multiplex PCR; TCRdb's table is partial and in-frame only. The sample records hundreds of thousands of clones, around nine tenths being singletons. Material for sequencing was peripheral blood. The source of these receptors is a woman between 35 and 50 years old who had recovered from COVID-19. Each CDR3 is given with its conserved first and last residue. D genes are given only for firm matches. Only part of the rows carry a size: once, few, many, or a class if the clone is expanded.

d_gene	v_gene	j_gene	abundance	CDR3aa	CDR3nt
NA	TRBV6-2/TRBV6-3	TRBJ1-2	once	CASSYSSRIDGYTF	TGTGCCAGCAGTTACTCGAGCAGGATTGATGGCTACACCTTC
NA	TRBV6-2/TRBV6-3	TRBJ1-2	NA	CASSYSTDNYGYTF	TGTGCCAGCAGTTACTCGACAGACAACTATGGCTACACCTTC
NA	TRBV5-4	TRBJ2-1	few	CASSADRRSVNEQFF	TGTGCCAGCAGCGCCGACAGGAGGTCGGTGAATGAGCAGTTCTTC
NA	TRBV9	TRBJ2-2	NA	CASRGLTGELFF	TGTGCCAGCAGGGGACTGACCGGGGAGCTGTTTTTT
NA	TRBV29-1	TRBJ1-3	NA	CSVAAPHRASGNTIYF	TGCAGCGTTGCCGCGCCCCACAGGGCTTCTGGAAACACCATATATTTT
TRBD1	TRBV6-4	TRBJ1-6	few	CASSVDRENSPLHF	TGTGCCAGCAGTGTAGACAGGGAGAATTCACCCCTCCACTTT
NA	TRBV4-3	TRBJ1-1	NA	CASSQAFPDLLRTEAFF	TGCGCCAGCAGCCAAGCTTTCCCGGACTTACTTCGGACTGAAGCTTTCTTT
NA	TRBV19	TRBJ2-5	NA	CASSHRDKETQYF	TGTGCCAGTAGTCACAGGGATAAGGAGACCCAGTACTTC
TRBD1	TRBV6-6	TRBJ2-5	NA	CASSYRQGETQYF	TGTGCCAGCAGTTACCGACAGGGGGAGACCCAGTACTTC
TRBD1	TRBV2	TRBJ2-7	NA	CASSQGTDYEQYF	TGTGCCAGCAGTCAAGGGACAGACTACGAGCAGTACTTC
TRBD1	TRBV5-6	TRBJ2-7	NA	CASSSHDRGKSSYEQYF	TGTGCCAGCAGCTCACACGACAGGGGAAAGAGCTCCTACGAGCAGTACTTC
TRBD1	TRBV6-5	TRBJ1-5	NA	CASSPQGAWQPQHF	TGTGCCAGCAGCCCACAGGGGGCCTGGCAGCCCCAGCATTTT
NA	TRBV21-1	TRBJ1-3	NA	CASSKDGVGQHSGNTIYF	TGTGCCAGCAGCAAAGACGGGGTGGGACAGCACTCTGGAAACACCATATATTTT
NA	TRBV18	TRBJ2-1	once	CASSSAERASAVNEQFF	TGTGCCAGCTCATCGGCGGAGCGGGCTAGCGCGGTGAATGAGCAGTTCTTC
TRBD1	TRBV5-1	TRBJ1-1	NA	CASSDLQGENTEAFF	TGCGCCAGCAGCGACCTACAGGGGGAGAACACTGAAGCTTTCTTT
TRBD1	TRBV6-1	TRBJ1-5	NA	CASSEVTGTDQPQHF	TGTGCCAGCAGTGAAGTGACAGGGACCGATCAGCCCCAGCATTTT
TRBD1	TRBV14	TRBJ1-4	NA	CASSQGVRLAGTGGKSRKLFF	TGTGCCAGCAGCCAAGGCGTGCGTTTGGCGGGGACAGGGGGCAAGAGCAGAAAACTGTTTTTT
TRBD1	TRBV7-6	TRBJ1-1	NA	CASSLRTGSLNTEAFF	TGTGCCAGCAGCCTCCGGACAGGGTCCTTGAACACTGAAGCTTTCTTT
TRBD1	TRBV5-1	TRBJ2-6	NA	CASSSYRGPSGANVLTF	TGCGCCAGCAGCTCCTACAGGGGGCCCTCTGGGGCCAACGTCCTGACTTTC
TRBD1	TRBV7-9	TRBJ2-7	NA	CASSETGTATYEQYF	TGTGCCAGCAGCGAAACCGGGACAGCCACCTACGAGCAGTACTTC
NA	TRBV30	TRBJ1-2	once	CAWSVGRRGYGYTF	TGTGCCTGGAGTGTAGGCAGGAGGGGCTATGGCTACACCTTC
TRBD2	TRBV20-1	TRBJ2-1	NA	CSASFGLAGLNEQFF	TGCAGTGCTAGTTTCGGCCTAGCGGGGCTCAATGAGCAGTTCTTC
NA	TRBV3-1/TRBV3-2	TRBJ2-1	NA	CASSRGHGLPGEQFF	TGTGCCAGCAGCCGGGGACACGGACTGCCCGGAGAGCAGTTCTTC
NA	TRBV27	TRBJ1-1	NA	CASSLGQGNTEAFF	TGTGCCAGCAGTTTAGGGCAGGGGAACACTGAAGCTTTCTTT
TRBD1	TRBV11-3	TRBJ2-7	NA	CASSSDRGREQYF	TGTGCCAGCAGCTCAGACAGGGGTCGTGAGCAGTACTTC